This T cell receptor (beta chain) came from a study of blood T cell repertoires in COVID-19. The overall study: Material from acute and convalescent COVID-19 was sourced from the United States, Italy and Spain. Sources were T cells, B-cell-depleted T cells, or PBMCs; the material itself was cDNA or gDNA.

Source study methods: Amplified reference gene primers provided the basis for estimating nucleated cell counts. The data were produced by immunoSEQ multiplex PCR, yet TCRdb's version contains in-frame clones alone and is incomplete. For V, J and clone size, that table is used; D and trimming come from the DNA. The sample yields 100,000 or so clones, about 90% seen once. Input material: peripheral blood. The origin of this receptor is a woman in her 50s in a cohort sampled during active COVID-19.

CDR3 nucleotide sequence: TGTGCCAGCAGTTTATCCCCAGGTGGTGCGAACACTGAAGCTTTCTTT. Translated: CASSLSPGGANTEAFF. The chain joins TRBV28 to TRBJ1-1; D not certain. V shed 1 base and J shed 1 base, with 13 bases lying between them. This CDR3 contains 16 residues. Germline values: CDR1 MDHEN, CDR2 SYDVKM.